A single count supports the clone carrying this TCR beta chain. Its antigen is unknown. The data were taken from a study of T cell responses to AZD1222 COVID-19 vaccine. Study-wide results and caveats: Spike-specific TCR breadth rose after two AZD1222 doses, and depth rose as well. Donors were largely white British and mainly female; clonal diversity was possibly underestimated. Researchers report vaccine-associated CD4 TCRs spanning spike, with dominance at 160-218 and 743-854.

The germline gives CDR1 SGHDT, CDR2 YYEEEE. Deletions cut 0 bases from V and 0 bases from J, with 7 bases between. This CDR3 spans 15 amino acids. Here immunoSEQ multiplex PCR was the method, and the copy in TCRdb shows in-frame clones only, minus some. The data show tens of thousands of clones, 70% to 85% seen once. This rearrangement joins TRBV5-6 to TRBJ2-1; unclear D gene. This sequence originates from an adult in good health. The source was peripheral blood, collected on day 0 of AZD1222 vaccination. CDR3 loop: CASSLGRSSYNEQFF. In DNA form, the CDR3 reads TGTGCCAGCAGCTTGGGTCGGAGCTCCTACAATGAGCAGTTCTTC.